This TCR beta chain was recovered during a study of T cells in Graves' hyperthyroidism and ophthalmopathy. Study results and caveats: A model using 13 V-J features told ophthalmopathy apart from stable hyperthyroidism. The majority of expanded thyroid clonotypes above 0.001 also appeared in blood.

Amplified TCR beta CDR3 regions came from RNA transcripts. First-round RT-PCR targeting the TCR CDR3 was performed with the HTBI primer set. TCRdb reprocessed the multiplex PCR reads with MiXCR, giving one entry per CDR3 protein. The table includes almost 250,000 distinct CDR3 sequences, approximately 23% detected once. This clonotype was observed many times. Antigen unknown. Diagnoses used clinical symptoms, serum thyroxine and TRAb, thyroid ultrasound and orbital computed tomography. Germline V gene data show CDR1 as SGHAT and CDR2 as FQNNGV. The CDR3 contains 18 residues. Losses at the gene ends were 1 base for V and 0 bases for J; bases not matched to a gene: 12.

The TCR was taken from a middle-aged woman with Graves' ophthalmopathy. The sequencing input was blood. This chain joins TRBV11-2 and TRBJ2-7, with 7 nucleotides matching TRBD1. The CDR3 nucleotides are TGTGCCAGCAGCTTAGGGGGGCCGTGGACAGGAAGCTCCTACGAGCAGTACTTC. Amino acid sequence: CASSLGGPWTGSSYEQYF.